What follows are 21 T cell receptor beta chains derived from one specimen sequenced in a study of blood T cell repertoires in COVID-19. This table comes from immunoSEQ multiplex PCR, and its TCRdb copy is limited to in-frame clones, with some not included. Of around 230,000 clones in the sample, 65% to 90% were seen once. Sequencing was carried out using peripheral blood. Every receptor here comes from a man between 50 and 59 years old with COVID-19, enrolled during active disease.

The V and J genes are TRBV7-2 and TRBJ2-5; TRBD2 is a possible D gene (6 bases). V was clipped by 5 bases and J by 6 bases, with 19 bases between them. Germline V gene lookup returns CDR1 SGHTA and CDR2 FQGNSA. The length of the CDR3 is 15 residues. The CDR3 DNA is TGTGCCAGCAGCCCCGGGGGAACAATGGGAAAGACCCAGTACTTC. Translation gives CASSPGGTMGKTQYF.

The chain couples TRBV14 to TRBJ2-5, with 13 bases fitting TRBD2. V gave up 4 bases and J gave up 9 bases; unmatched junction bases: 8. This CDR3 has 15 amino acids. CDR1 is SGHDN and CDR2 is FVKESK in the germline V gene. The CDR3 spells CASSRLAGGLVAQYF. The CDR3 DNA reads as TGTGCCAGCAGCCGACTAGCGGGGGGCCTAGTCGCCCAGTACTTC. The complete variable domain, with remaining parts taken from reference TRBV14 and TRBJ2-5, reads EAGVTQFPSHSVIEKGQTVTLRCDPISGHDNLYWYRRVMGKEIKFLLHFVKESKQDESGMPNNRFLAERTGGTYSTLKVQPAELEDSGVYFCASSRLAGGLVAQYFGPGTRLLVL.

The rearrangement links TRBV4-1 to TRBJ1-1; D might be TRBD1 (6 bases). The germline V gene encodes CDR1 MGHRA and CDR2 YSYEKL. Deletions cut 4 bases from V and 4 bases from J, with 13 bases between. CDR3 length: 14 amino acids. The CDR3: CASSLSRGSTEAFF. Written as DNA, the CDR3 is TGCGCCAGCAGCCTCTCTAGGGGGAGCACTGAAGCTTTCTTT.

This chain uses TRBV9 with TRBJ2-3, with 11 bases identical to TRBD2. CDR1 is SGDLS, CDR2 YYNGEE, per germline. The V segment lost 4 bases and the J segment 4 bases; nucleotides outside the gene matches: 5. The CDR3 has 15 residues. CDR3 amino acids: CASSNSGGAADTQYF. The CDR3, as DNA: TGTGCCAGCAGCAATAGCGGGGGGGCCGCAGATACGCAGTATTTT.

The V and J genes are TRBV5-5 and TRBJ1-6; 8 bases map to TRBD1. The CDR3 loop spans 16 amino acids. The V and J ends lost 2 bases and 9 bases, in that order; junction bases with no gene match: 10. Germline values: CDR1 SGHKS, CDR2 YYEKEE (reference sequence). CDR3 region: CASSFFLGQGISPLHF. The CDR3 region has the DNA TGTGCCAGCAGCTTTTTTCTAGGACAGGGAATTTCACCCCTCCACTTT.

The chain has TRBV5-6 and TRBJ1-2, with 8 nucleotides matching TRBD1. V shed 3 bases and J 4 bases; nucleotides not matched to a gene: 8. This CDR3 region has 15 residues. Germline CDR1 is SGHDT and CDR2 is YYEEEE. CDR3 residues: CASSSGQGLRYGYTF. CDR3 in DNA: TGTGCCAGCAGCTCCGGACAGGGTCTACGCTATGGCTACACCTTC.

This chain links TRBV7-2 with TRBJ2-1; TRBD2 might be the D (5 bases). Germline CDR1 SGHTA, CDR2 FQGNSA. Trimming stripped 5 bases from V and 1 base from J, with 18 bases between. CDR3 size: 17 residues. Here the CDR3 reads CASSLFSGGFSYNEQFF. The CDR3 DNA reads TGTGCCAGCAGCCTCTTCTCGGGCGGGTTTTCCTACAATGAGCAGTTCTTC.

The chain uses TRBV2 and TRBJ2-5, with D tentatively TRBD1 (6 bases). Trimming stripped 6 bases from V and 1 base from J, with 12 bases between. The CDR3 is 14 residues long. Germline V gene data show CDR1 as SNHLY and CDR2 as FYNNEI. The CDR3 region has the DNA TGTGCCAGCAGGGTGACAGGCGCCCAAGAGACCCAGTACTTC. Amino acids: CASRVTGAQETQYF.

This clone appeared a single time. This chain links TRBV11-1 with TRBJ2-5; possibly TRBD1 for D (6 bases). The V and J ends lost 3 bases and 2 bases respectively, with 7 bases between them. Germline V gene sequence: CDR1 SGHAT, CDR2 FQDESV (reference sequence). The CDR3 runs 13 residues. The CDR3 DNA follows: TGTGCCAGCAGCTTCACAGGGCAAGAGACCCAGTACTTC. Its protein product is CASSFTGQETQYF.

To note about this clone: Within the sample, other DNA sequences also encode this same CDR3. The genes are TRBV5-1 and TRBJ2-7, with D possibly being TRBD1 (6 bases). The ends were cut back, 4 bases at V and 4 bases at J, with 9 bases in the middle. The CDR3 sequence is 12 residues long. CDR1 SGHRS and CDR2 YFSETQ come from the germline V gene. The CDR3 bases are TGCGCCAGCAGCCTAGACAGGTACGAGCAGTACTTC. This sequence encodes CASSLDRYEQYF.

The CDR3 spells CASARGGVSNEQFF. CDR3 bases: TGTGCCAGCGCACGGGGGGGCGTCTCTAATGAGCAGTTCTTC. This sequence joins TRBV11-1 and TRBJ2-1, with 8 bases lining up with TRBD2. V was clipped by 8 bases and J by 7 bases; unmatched bases: 10. The CDR3 spans 14 residues. The V gene's germline CDR1 is SGHAT and CDR2 FQDESV (reference sequence).

DNA of the CDR3: TGTGCCAGTAGGAACCCGGGGACAGGGTTCGCCGGGGAGCTGTTTTTT. It translates to CASRNPGTGFAGELFF. The chain recombines TRBV19 with TRBJ2-2; 9 bases line up with TRBD1. The CDR3 runs to 16 residues. Germline V lookup: CDR1 LNHDA, CDR2 SQIVND (reference sequence). The trim removed 6 bases at V and 6 bases at J, leaving 11 bases unmatched.

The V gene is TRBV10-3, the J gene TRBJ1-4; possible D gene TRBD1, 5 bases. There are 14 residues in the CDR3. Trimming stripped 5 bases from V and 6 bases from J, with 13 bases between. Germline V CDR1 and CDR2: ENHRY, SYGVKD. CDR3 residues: CAISQGPSYEKLFF. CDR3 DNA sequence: TGTGCCATCAGTCAGGGTCCCTCATATGAAAAACTGTTTTTT.

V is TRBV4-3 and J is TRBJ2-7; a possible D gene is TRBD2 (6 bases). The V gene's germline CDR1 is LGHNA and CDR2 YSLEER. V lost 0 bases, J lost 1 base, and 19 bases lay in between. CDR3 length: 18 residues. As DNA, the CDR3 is TGCGCCAGCAGCCAAGAAGCCTCCGGGCCAGGGACTTCCTACGAGCAGTACTTC. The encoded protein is CASSQEASGPGTSYEQYF.

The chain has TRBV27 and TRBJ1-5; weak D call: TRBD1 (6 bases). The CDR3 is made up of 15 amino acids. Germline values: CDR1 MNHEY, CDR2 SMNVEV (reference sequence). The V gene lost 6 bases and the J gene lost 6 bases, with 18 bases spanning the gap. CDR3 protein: CASSPGVGVLQPQHF. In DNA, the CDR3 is TGTGCCAGCAGCCCAGGGGTTGGGGTTCTTCAGCCCCAGCATTTT.

The CDR3 DNA is TGTGCCAGCAGCTTGGATGTCCCGGGACTACTCACAGATACGCAGTATTTT. Its translation is CASSLDVPGLLTDTQYF. The V and J genes are TRBV5-5 and TRBJ2-3, with TRBD2 matching over 7 bases. CDR1 SGHKS and CDR2 YYEKEE come from the germline V gene (reference sequence). V lost 0 bases, J lost 2 bases, and 9 bases stayed unmatched. This CDR3 has 17 residues.

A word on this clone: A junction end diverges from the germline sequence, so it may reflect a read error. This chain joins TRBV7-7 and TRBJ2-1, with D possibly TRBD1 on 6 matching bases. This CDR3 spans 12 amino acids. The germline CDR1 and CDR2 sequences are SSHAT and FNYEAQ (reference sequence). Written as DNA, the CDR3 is TGTGCTAGCAGCGGCCAAACAGGGCCGCAGTTCTTC. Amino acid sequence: CASSGQTGPQFF.

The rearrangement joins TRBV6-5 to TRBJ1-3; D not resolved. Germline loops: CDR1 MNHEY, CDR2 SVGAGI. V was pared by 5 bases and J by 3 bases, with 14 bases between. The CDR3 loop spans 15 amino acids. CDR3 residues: CASSLHRGNGNTIYF. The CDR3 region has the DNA TGTGCCAGCAGTCTCCATAGAGGGAATGGAAACACCATATATTTT.

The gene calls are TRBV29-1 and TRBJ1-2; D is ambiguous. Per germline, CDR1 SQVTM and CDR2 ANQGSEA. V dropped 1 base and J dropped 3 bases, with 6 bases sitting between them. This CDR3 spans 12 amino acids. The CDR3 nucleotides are TGCAGCGTTGAAGGAGGCCACTATGGCTACACCTTC. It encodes CSVEGGHYGYTF.

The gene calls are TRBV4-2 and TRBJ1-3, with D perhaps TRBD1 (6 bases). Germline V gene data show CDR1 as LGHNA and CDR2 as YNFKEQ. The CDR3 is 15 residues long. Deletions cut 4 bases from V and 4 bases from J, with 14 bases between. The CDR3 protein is CASSLRQDEGNTIYF. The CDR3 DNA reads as TGTGCCAGCAGCCTAAGACAGGATGAAGGAAACACCATATATTTT.

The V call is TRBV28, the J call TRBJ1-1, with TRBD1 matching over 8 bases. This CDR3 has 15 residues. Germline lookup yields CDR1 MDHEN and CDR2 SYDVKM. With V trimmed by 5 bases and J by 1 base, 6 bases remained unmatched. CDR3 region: CASSPQGARNTEAFF. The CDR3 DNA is TGTGCCAGCAGTCCCCAGGGGGCTCGGAACACTGAAGCTTTCTTT.